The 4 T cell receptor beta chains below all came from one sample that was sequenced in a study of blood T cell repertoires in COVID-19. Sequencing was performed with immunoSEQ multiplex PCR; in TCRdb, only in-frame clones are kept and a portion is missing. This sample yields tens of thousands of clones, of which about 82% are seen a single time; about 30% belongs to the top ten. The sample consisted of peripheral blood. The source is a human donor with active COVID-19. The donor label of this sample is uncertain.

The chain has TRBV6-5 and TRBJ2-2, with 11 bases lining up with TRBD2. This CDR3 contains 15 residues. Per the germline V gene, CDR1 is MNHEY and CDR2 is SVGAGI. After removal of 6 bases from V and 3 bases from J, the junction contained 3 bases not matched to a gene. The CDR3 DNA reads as TGTGCCAGCAGGTCTAGCGGGGGGTACACCGGGGAGCTGTTTTTT. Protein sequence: CASRSSGGYTGELFF.

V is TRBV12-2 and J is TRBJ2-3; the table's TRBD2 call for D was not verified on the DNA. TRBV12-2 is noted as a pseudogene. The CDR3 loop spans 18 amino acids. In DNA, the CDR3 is TGTGCAAGTCGCTCCGGGGTCCTAGCGGGAGGGCTCCTGGATACGCAGTATTTT. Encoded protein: CASRSGVLAGGLLDTQYF.

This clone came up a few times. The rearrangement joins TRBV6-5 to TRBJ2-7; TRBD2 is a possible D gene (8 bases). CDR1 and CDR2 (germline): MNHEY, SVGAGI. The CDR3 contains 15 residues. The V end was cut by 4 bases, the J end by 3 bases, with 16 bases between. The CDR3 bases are TGTGCCAGCAGTTCCGCGGGAGGACAGGACTACGAGCAGTACTTC. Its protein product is CASSSAGGQDYEQYF.

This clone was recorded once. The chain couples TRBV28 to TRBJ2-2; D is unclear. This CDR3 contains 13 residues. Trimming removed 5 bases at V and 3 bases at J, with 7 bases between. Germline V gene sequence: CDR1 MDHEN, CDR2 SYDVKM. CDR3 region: CASSPTYTGELFF. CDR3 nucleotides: TGTGCCAGCAGTCCCACATACACCGGGGAGCTGTTTTTT.